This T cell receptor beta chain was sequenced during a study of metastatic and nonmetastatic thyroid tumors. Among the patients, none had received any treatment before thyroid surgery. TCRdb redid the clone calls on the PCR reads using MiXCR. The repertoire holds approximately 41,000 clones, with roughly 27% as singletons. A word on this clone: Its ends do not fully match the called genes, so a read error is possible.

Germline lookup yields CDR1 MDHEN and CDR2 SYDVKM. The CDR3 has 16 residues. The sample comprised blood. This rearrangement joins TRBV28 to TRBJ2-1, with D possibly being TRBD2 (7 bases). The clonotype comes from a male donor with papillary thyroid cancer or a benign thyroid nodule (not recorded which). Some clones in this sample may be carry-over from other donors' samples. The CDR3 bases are TGTGGCAGCAGCCCCCCCCACGGGGGGCGATATGGTGAGCAGTTCTTC. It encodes CGSSPPHGGRYGEQFF.